A selection of T cell receptor beta chains follows, all from one sample in a study of spatial heterogeneity in lung cancer. TCRdb independently ran MiXCR on the 5' RACE reads; one entry per CDR3 protein. Among roughly 9,800 distinct CDR3 sequences listed, over 9.5% were seen once. Specimen: lung tumor tissue, collected at surgery. The origin of the receptors is a female donor with early-stage non-small cell lung cancer. CDR3s include the opening cysteine and the closing phenylalanine or tryptophan. A D gene is named only where the DNA matches it firmly. Part of the rows lack a size; the others show once, few, many or a class for expanded clones.

D gene: TRBD1; V gene: TRBV6-1; J gene: TRBJ1-3; clone size: many; CDR3 DNA: TGTGCCAGCAGTCCCTCGGACAGGGCTGGAAACACCATATATTTT; CDR3 protein: CASSPSDRAGNTIYF
D gene: TRBD1; V gene: TRBV5-1; J gene: TRBJ2-1; clone size: few; CDR3 DNA: TGCGCCAGCAGCATAGGACAGGGAAGCACGGGCAATGAGCAGTTCTTC; CDR3 protein: CASSIGQGSTGNEQFF
D gene: NA; V gene: TRBV20-1; J gene: TRBJ2-5; clone size: NA; CDR3 DNA: TGCGGTGCCGAAGTCGGTTGGGAGACCCAGTACTTC; CDR3 protein: CGAEVGWETQYF
D gene: NA; V gene: TRBV5-6; J gene: TRBJ1-5; clone size: medium-sized; CDR3 DNA: TGTGCCAGCAGCTACATCAATCAGCCCCAGCATTTT; CDR3 protein: CASSYINQPQHF
D gene: TRBD1; V gene: TRBV5-4; J gene: TRBJ1-2; clone size: NA; CDR3 DNA: TGTGCCCTCGGACAGGCGAACTATGGCTACACCTTC; CDR3 protein: CALGQANYGYTF
D gene: NA; V gene: TRBV29-1; J gene: TRBJ2-2; clone size: few; CDR3 DNA: TGCAGCGTTGGGGGCGGGACCGGGGAGCTGTTTTTT; CDR3 protein: CSVGGGTGELFF
D gene: NA; V gene: TRBV18; J gene: TRBJ2-1; clone size: few; CDR3 DNA: TGTGCCAGCTCTTTTGGTCGGGTCAATGAGCAGTTCTTC; CDR3 protein: CASSFGRVNEQFF
D gene: TRBD2; V gene: TRBV7-6; J gene: TRBJ2-5; clone size: NA; CDR3 DNA: TGTGCCAGCAGCTTAGGGGGACTAGCGGCCAGAGAGACCCAGTACTTC; CDR3 protein: CASSLGGLAARETQYF
D gene: NA; V gene: TRBV11-1; J gene: TRBJ2-5; clone size: NA; CDR3 DNA: TGTGCCAGCAGTTTTCCCGGGGGAGAGACCCAGTACTTC; CDR3 protein: CASSFPGGETQYF
D gene: TRBD2; V gene: TRBV20-1; J gene: TRBJ2-1; clone size: many; CDR3 DNA: TGCAGTGACAAGGGGATCGGGACTAGCGGGATCTCCTACAATGAGCAGTTCTTC; CDR3 protein: CSDKGIGTSGISYNEQFF
D gene: NA; V gene: TRBV18; J gene: TRBJ1-1; clone size: medium-sized; CDR3 DNA: TGTGCCAGCTCACCACGCGGCAGCCCAAAGTTGAACACTGAAGCTTTCTTT; CDR3 protein: CASSPRGSPKLNTEAFF
D gene: TRBD1; V gene: TRBV11-3; J gene: TRBJ2-7; clone size: many; CDR3 DNA: TGTGCCAGCAGCACAGGGGGCGGCGAGCAGTACTTC; CDR3 protein: CASSTGGGEQYF
D gene: TRBD1; V gene: TRBV28; J gene: TRBJ1-2; clone size: many; CDR3 DNA: TGTGGGGTAGGGGGACAGGGACGAGGCTACACCTTC; CDR3 protein: CGVGGQGRGYTF
D gene: NA; V gene: TRBV5-6; J gene: TRBJ2-3; clone size: NA; CDR3 DNA: TGTGCCAGCAGCTTCTTGTGGGCAGATAGCACAGATACGCAGTATTTT; CDR3 protein: CASSFLWADSTDTQYF
D gene: TRBD2; V gene: TRBV7-2; J gene: TRBJ2-1; clone size: few; CDR3 DNA: TGTGCCGGAACCCTAGCGGGGGGAGGCGATGAGCAGTTCTTC; CDR3 protein: CAGTLAGGGDEQFF
D gene: NA; V gene: TRBV4-3; J gene: TRBJ2-3; clone size: many; CDR3 DNA: TGCGCCAGCAGCACGCCTGGTTTAAGGGGGACTCTGAATACGCAGTATTTT; CDR3 protein: CASSTPGLRGTLNTQYF
D gene: NA; V gene: TRBV3-1; J gene: TRBJ2-3; clone size: many; CDR3 DNA: TGTGCCAGCAGCCAAGAGAGGGCTAGAAGGGCCGATACGCAGTATTTT; CDR3 protein: CASSQERARRADTQYF
D gene: NA; V gene: TRBV4-2; J gene: TRBJ2-2; clone size: many; CDR3 DNA: TGTGCCAGCAGCCAAGATGGAACGGGGGCCTACACCGGGGAGCTGTTTTTT; CDR3 protein: CASSQDGTGAYTGELFF
D gene: NA; V gene: TRBV27; J gene: TRBJ1-5; clone size: few; CDR3 DNA: TGTGCCAGCACCGACACCCTCAGGGAGGGATGTCAGCCCCAGCATTTT; CDR3 protein: CASTDTLREGCQPQHF
D gene: NA; V gene: TRBV7-9; J gene: TRBJ2-1; clone size: NA; CDR3 DNA: TGTGCCAGCAGCTTAGGCTGGCGAACGGGTGTCAACAATGAGCAGTTCTTC; CDR3 protein: CASSLGWRTGVNNEQFF
D gene: TRBD2; V gene: TRBV6-5; J gene: TRBJ2-7; clone size: many; CDR3 DNA: TGTGCCAGCAAGCGGGGCATAAGGGGATACTCCTACGAGCAGTACTTC; CDR3 protein: CASKRGIRGYSYEQYF
D gene: NA; V gene: TRBV20-1; J gene: TRBJ1-2; clone size: many; CDR3 DNA: TGCAGTGCTAGTGTTCCGGGATCTAACTATGGCTACACCTTC; CDR3 protein: CSASVPGSNYGYTF
D gene: NA; V gene: TRBV3-1; J gene: TRBJ1-1; clone size: medium-sized; CDR3 DNA: TGTGCCAGCAGCCAAGATGGGTCCACAGGGAGGACTGAAGCTTTCTTT; CDR3 protein: CASSQDGSTGRTEAFF
D gene: NA; V gene: TRBV5-1; J gene: TRBJ1-1; clone size: many; CDR3 DNA: TGCGCCAGCAGCTCTACAGCTAACACTGAAGCTTTCTTT; CDR3 protein: CASSSTANTEAFF
D gene: TRBD2; V gene: TRBV7-9; J gene: TRBJ2-7; clone size: many; CDR3 DNA: TGTGCCAGCAGCTCATTTTACCGGACTAGCGGGAGGTCCGAGCAGTACTTC; CDR3 protein: CASSSFYRTSGRSEQYF
D gene: NA; V gene: TRBV7-2; J gene: TRBJ2-2; clone size: NA; CDR3 DNA: TGTGCCAGCAGCTTAGCAGGGACGAACACCGGGGAGCTGTTTTTT; CDR3 protein: CASSLAGTNTGELFF
D gene: NA; V gene: TRBV6-1; J gene: TRBJ1-4; clone size: many; CDR3 DNA: TGTGCCAGCAGATACGGAGACAGCCTATATGAAAAACTGTTTTTT; CDR3 protein: CASRYGDSLYEKLFF
D gene: TRBD2; V gene: TRBV27; J gene: TRBJ2-7; clone size: many; CDR3 DNA: TGTGCCAGCAGTTTAAAGGCTAGCGGGAGGTTAAGCTACGAGCAGTACTTC; CDR3 protein: CASSLKASGRLSYEQYF
D gene: NA; V gene: TRBV6-5; J gene: TRBJ1-2; clone size: many; CDR3 DNA: TGTGCCAGCACCCGGACAGCCACAGCTAACTATGGCTACACCTTC; CDR3 protein: CASTRTATANYGYTF
D gene: NA; V gene: TRBV6-2/TRBV6-3; J gene: TRBJ1-5; clone size: medium-sized; CDR3 DNA: TGTGCCAGCAGTTACTCTGGAGCCTCTAGCAATCAGCCCCAGCATTTT; CDR3 protein: CASSYSGASSNQPQHF
D gene: TRBD2; V gene: TRBV4-3; J gene: TRBJ2-1; clone size: many; CDR3 DNA: TGCGCCAGCAGCCAAGAGAGGAGCGGGGGCTCCTACAATGAGCAGTTCTTC; CDR3 protein: CASSQERSGGSYNEQFF
D gene: TRBD1; V gene: TRBV28; J gene: TRBJ2-7; clone size: few; CDR3 DNA: TGTGCCAGCAGAAGGGGGACAGGGTTGGGATACGAGCAGTACTTC; CDR3 protein: CASRRGTGLGYEQYF
D gene: NA; V gene: TRBV4-2; J gene: TRBJ1-1; clone size: few; CDR3 DNA: TGTGCCAGCAGCCAAGATTACGTTATGAACACTGAAGCTTTCTTT; CDR3 protein: CASSQDYVMNTEAFF
D gene: NA; V gene: TRBV12-3/TRBV12-4; J gene: TRBJ1-1; clone size: many; CDR3 DNA: TGTGCCAGCAGTTCTCGGGGAGGGGAGATGAACACTGAAGCTTTCTTT; CDR3 protein: CASSSRGGEMNTEAFF
D gene: NA; V gene: TRBV18; J gene: TRBJ1-1; clone size: few; CDR3 DNA: TGTGCCAGCTCGCTCGGCACTGAAGCTTTCTTT; CDR3 protein: CASSLGTEAFF
D gene: NA; V gene: TRBV7-9; J gene: TRBJ2-6; clone size: medium-sized; CDR3 DNA: TGTGCCAGCAGCTTAGCCGGGGGGCCAGGGGCCAACGTCCTGACTTTC; CDR3 protein: CASSLAGGPGANVLTF
D gene: NA; V gene: TRBV11-2; J gene: TRBJ2-5; clone size: many; CDR3 DNA: TGTGCCAGCAGCTTAGATCGAAGGGAGACCCAGTACTTC; CDR3 protein: CASSLDRRETQYF
D gene: NA; V gene: TRBV7-9; J gene: TRBJ2-5; clone size: medium-sized; CDR3 DNA: TGTGCCAGCAGCTTATCCGGTCTGTACCAAGAGACCCAGTACTTC; CDR3 protein: CASSLSGLYQETQYF
D gene: NA; V gene: TRBV5-1; J gene: TRBJ2-7; clone size: many; CDR3 DNA: TGCGCCAGCAGCTTGGTTACGGGAAGGAGCGAGCAGTACTTC; CDR3 protein: CASSLVTGRSEQYF
D gene: NA; V gene: TRBV6-6; J gene: TRBJ1-1; clone size: many; CDR3 DNA: TGTGCCAGCAACGCAGGGACGGCGAACACTGAAGCTTTCTTT; CDR3 protein: CASNAGTANTEAFF